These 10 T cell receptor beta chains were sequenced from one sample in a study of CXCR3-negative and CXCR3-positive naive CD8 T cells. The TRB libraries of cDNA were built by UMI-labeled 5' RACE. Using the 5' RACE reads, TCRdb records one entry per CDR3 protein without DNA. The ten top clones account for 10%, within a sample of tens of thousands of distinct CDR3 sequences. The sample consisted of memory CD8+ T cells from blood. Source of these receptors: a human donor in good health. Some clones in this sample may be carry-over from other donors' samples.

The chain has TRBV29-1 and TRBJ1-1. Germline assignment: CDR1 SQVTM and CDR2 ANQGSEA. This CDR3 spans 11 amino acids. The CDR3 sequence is CSVEGNTEAFF.

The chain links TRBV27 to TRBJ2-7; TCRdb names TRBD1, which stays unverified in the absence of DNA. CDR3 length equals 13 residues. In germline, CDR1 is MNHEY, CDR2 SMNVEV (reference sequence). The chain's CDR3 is CASSSTAPREQYF.

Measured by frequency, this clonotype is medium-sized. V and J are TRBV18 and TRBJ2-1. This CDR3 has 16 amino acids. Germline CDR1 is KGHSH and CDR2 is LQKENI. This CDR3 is CASSPPGTSSYNEQFF.

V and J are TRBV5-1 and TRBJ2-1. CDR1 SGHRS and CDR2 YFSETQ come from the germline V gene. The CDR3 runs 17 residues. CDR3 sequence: CASSSTQAGLSYNEQFF. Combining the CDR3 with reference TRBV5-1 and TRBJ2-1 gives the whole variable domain KAGVTQTPRYLIKTRGQQVTLSCSPISGHRSVSWYQQTPGQGLQFLFEYFSETQRNKGNFPGRFSGRQFSNSRSEMNVSTLELGDSALYLCASSSTQAGLSYNEQFFGPGTRLTVL.

This CDR3 is CASIKGAGELFF. J is TRBJ2-2 and V is TRBV7-9; TCRdb picks TRBD1, but there is no DNA to check that call. The CDR3 spans 12 residues. CDR1 and CDR2 (germline): SEHNR, FQNEAQ (reference sequence).

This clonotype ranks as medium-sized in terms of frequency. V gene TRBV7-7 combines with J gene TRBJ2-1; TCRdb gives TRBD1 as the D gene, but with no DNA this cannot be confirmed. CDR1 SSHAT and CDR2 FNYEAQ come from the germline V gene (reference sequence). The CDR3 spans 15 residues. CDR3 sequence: CASSFGTGSVDEQFF.

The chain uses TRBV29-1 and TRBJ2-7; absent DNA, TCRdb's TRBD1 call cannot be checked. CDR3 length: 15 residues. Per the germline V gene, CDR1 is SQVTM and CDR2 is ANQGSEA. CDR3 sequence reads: CSAQGAVTSWDEQYF.

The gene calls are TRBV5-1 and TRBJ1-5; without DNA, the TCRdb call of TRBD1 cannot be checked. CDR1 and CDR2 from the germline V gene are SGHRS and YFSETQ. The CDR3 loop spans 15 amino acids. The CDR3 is CASARTGGGNQPQHF. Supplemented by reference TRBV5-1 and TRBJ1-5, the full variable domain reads KAGVTQTPRYLIKTRGQQVTLSCSPISGHRSVSWYQQTPGQGLQFLFEYFSETQRNKGNFPGRFSGRQFSNSRSEMNVSTLELGDSALYLCASARTGGGNQPQHFGDGTRLSIL.

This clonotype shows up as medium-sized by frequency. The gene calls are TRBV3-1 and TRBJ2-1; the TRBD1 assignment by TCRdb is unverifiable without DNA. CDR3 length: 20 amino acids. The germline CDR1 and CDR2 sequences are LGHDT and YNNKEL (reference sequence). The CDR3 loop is CASSQERDPGSAGTYNEQFF.

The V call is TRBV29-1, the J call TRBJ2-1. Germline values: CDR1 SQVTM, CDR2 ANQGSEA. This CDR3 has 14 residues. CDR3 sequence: CSVVGGILSDEQFF.